These 14 T cell receptor beta chains were sequenced from one sample in a study of blood T cell repertoires in COVID-19. Profiled with immunoSEQ multiplex PCR; TCRdb holds only in-frame clones, not every one. The repertoire holds about 120,000 clones, with about 90% as singletons. Sequencing was carried out using peripheral blood. Receptors originate from a woman between 55 and 75 years old with COVID-19, enrolled during active disease.

This chain links TRBV6-6 with TRBJ2-2, with 9 bases fitting TRBD2. This CDR3 spans 16 amino acids. V was pared by 6 bases and J by 6 bases, with 11 bases of the junction left unmatched. CDR1 and CDR2 (germline): MNHNY, SVGAGI (reference sequence). In nucleotides, the CDR3 is TGTGCCAGCAGCCCGCGGGGGGGGCGCCCCCCCGGGGAGCTGTTTTTT. This codes for CASSPRGGRPPGELFF.

The chain is built from TRBV18 and TRBJ2-1, with D possibly being TRBD2 (6 bases). The germline V and J ends were trimmed by 6 bases and 1 base, with 10 bases remaining between them. Germline V CDR1 and CDR2: KGHSH, LQKENI. There are 14 residues in the CDR3. CDR3 sequence reads: CASSAGPSYNEQFF. The CDR3 nucleotides read TGTGCCAGCTCTGCGGGGCCTTCCTACAATGAGCAGTTCTTC.

The J gene is TRBJ1-1, the V gene TRBV6-5, with 7 positions matching TRBD1. Per germline, CDR1 MNHEY and CDR2 SVGAGI. The CDR3 has 13 residues. Unmatched junction bases numbered 5, after V lost 8 bases and J lost 2 bases. CDR3 sequence reads: CASFRGENTEAFF. The CDR3 bases are TGTGCCAGCTTCAGGGGGGAAAACACTGAAGCTTTCTTT.

The J gene is TRBJ1-2, the V gene TRBV19, with D perhaps matching TRBD1 (6 bases). Germline-derived CDR1 and CDR2 are LNHDA and SQIVND (reference sequence). The CDR3 consists of 15 residues. V lost 6 bases and J 1 base, leaving 15 bases between the germline ends. The CDR3 sequence is CASSVMDSVNYGYTF. In DNA, the CDR3 is TGTGCCAGTAGCGTAATGGACAGCGTTAACTATGGCTACACCTTC.

Only one count was recorded for this clone. This chain uses TRBV18 with TRBJ2-7; TRBD2 might be the D (6 bases). V lost 3 bases and J lost 9, with 24 bases in between. This CDR3 is 16 amino acids long. The V gene's germline CDR1 is KGHSH and CDR2 LQKENI. CDR3 sequence: CASSPSGTGRRYVQYF. The CDR3 nucleotides are TGTGCCAGCTCACCGTCCGGGACTGGGCGTAGGTATGTGCAGTACTTC.

CDR3 bases: TGTGCCAGCAGCTTGGCACCGACAGTTAACACCGGGGAGCTGTTTTTT. This sequence encodes CASSLAPTVNTGELFF. The chain employs TRBV5-5 and TRBJ2-2; perhaps TRBD1 as D (5 bases). The V end lost 0 bases, the J end lost 2 bases, and 11 bases lay between the germline ends. The CDR3 runs to 16 residues. Germline V gene lookup returns CDR1 SGHKS and CDR2 YYEKEE (reference sequence).

The chain links TRBV25-1 to TRBJ2-2; no clear D. With 7 bases removed from V and 6 bases from J, the gap between germline ends came to 12 bases. Germline loops: CDR1 MGHDK, CDR2 SYGVNS. This CDR3 has 13 residues. CDR3 residues: CASTRGDPGELFF. The CDR3, as DNA: TGTGCCAGCACCCGAGGAGATCCCGGGGAGCTGTTTTTT.

On this clone itself: Other DNA sequences in this sample translate to the same CDR3. The rearrangement joins TRBV5-1 to TRBJ1-2, with D possibly matching TRBD1 (6 bases). The CDR3 is 15 amino acids. Trimming took off 4 bases at V and 8 bases at J, with 21 bases between the two ends. Germline-derived CDR1 and CDR2 are SGHRS and YFSETQ. The CDR3 reads CASSTSSGTTYGYTF. CDR3 sequence (DNA): TGCGCCAGCAGCACCTCCTCCGGGACAACCTACGGCTACACCTTC.

CDR3 coding DNA: TGTGCCAGCAGTTACTCGAGAAACACCGGGGAGCTGTTTTTT. This gives the protein CASSYSRNTGELFF. The J gene is TRBJ2-2, the V gene TRBV6-5; D is undetermined. CDR1 and CDR2 from the germline V gene are MNHEY and SVGAGI. This CDR3 comprises 14 residues. Trimming stripped 0 bases from V and 2 bases from J, with 4 bases between.

The chain recombines TRBV6-4 with TRBJ2-3, with 10 nucleotides matching TRBD2. The CDR3 is 15 amino acids. V lost 3 bases and J lost 1; bases outside the gene matches: 1. Germline V gene sequence: CDR1 MRHNA, CDR2 SNTAGT. In DNA form, the CDR3 reads TGTGCCAGCAGTGAGGGGACTAGCGGCACAGATACGCAGTATTTT. Its translation: CASSEGTSGTDTQYF.

The chain combines TRBV2 with TRBJ1-2; no clear D. The length of the CDR3 is 15 residues. Germline lookup yields CDR1 SNHLY and CDR2 FYNNEI. Trimming removed 3 bases at V and 3 bases at J, with 14 bases between. CDR3 DNA sequence: TGTGCCAGCAGTGACCCCTCAGGCGCAGACTATGGCTACACCTTC. Translating it yields CASSDPSGADYGYTF. The complete variable domain, with remaining parts taken from reference TRBV2 and TRBJ1-2, reads EPEVTQTPSHQVTQMGQEVILRCVPISNHLYFYWYRQILGQKVEFLVSFYNNEISEKSEIFDDQFSVERPDGSNFTLKIRSTKLEDSAMYFCASSDPSGADYGYTFGSGTRLTVV.

J is TRBJ2-3 and V is TRBV9, with 13 nucleotides matching TRBD2. Germline CDR1 SGDLS, CDR2 YYNGEE. The CDR3 has 19 amino acids. V lost 4 bases to trimming and J lost 1 base; unmatched junction nucleotides: 12. The DNA of the CDR3 is TGTGCCAGCAGCAAGGGCCCGGGACTAGCGGGGCGCGGCACAGATACGCAGTATTTT. Translated, it gives CASSKGPGLAGRGTDTQYF.

This chain uses TRBV4-3 with TRBJ2-7, with a tentative D call TRBD2 (6 bases). V was pared by 1 base and J by 7 bases, with 14 bases between. From germline, CDR1 is LGHNA and CDR2 YSLEER. The CDR3 covers 14 residues. CDR3: CASSQGSGVGEQYF. The CDR3 bases are TGCGCCAGCAGCCAAGGATCGGGGGTCGGGGAGCAGTACTTC.

This clone showed up just once. The genes are TRBV3-1 (or the pseudogene TRBV3-2) and TRBJ2-1; 8 bases match TRBD2. The germline CDR1 and CDR2 sequences are LGHDT and YNNKEL (reference sequence). The trim removed 1 base at V and 4 bases at J, leaving 9 bases unmatched. The CDR3 sequence is 17 residues long. The CDR3 sequence is CASSQAYLRGGYNEQFF. For the CDR3, the DNA is TGTGCCAGCAGCCAAGCATATCTCCGGGGGGGATACAATGAGCAGTTCTTC.